A selection of T cell receptor beta chains follows, all from one sample in a study of T cells in Graves' hyperthyroidism and ophthalmopathy. TCRdb reanalysed the multiplex PCR reads using MiXCR and keeps one entry per CDR3 protein. The sample holds 110,000 to 150,000 distinct CDR3 sequences, around 21% seen once. The sample was blood. The source of these receptors is a woman between 45 and 65 years old with Graves' hyperthyroidism that later progressed to Graves' ophthalmopathy. The CDR3 runs from the conserved cysteine through the conserved F or W. D genes are given only for firm matches. Size tells how often a clone was seen (once, few, many) or the class of an expanded clone, and some rows leave it out.

CDR3 length: 12; D gene: .; J gene: TRBJ2-7; V gene: TRBV25-1; clone size: .; CDR3 protein: CASSPMGYEQYF; CDR3 DNA: TGTGCCAGCAGCCCCATGGGCTACGAGCAGTACTTC
CDR3 length: 14; D gene: .; J gene: TRBJ2-7; V gene: TRBV9; clone size: many; CDR3 protein: CASSVGSRDYEQYF; CDR3 DNA: TGTGCCAGCAGCGTAGGCTCCAGAGATTACGAGCAGTACTTC
CDR3 length: 15; D gene: TRBD2; J gene: TRBJ2-1; V gene: TRBV20-1; clone size: many; CDR3 protein: CSARPLAGRYNEQFF; CDR3 DNA: TGCAGTGCTAGACCCCTAGCGGGACGGTACAATGAGCAGTTCTTC
CDR3 length: 17; D gene: .; J gene: TRBJ1-1; V gene: TRBV20-1; clone size: .; CDR3 protein: CSAPHGQRSRSNTEAFF; CDR3 DNA: TGCAGTGCTCCCCATGGACAGAGGAGCAGGTCGAACACTGAAGCTTTCTTT
CDR3 length: 14; D gene: TRBD2; J gene: TRBJ2-2; V gene: TRBV6-2/TRBV6-3; clone size: .; CDR3 protein: CAIRGGRGTGELFF; CDR3 DNA: TGTGCCATCCGGGGGGGGCGAGGCACCGGGGAGCTGTTTTTT
CDR3 length: 13; D gene: .; J gene: TRBJ1-6; V gene: TRBV27; clone size: .; CDR3 protein: CASSRTYNSPLHF; CDR3 DNA: TGTGCCAGCAGTCGAACCTATAATTCACCCCTCCACTTT
CDR3 length: 15; D gene: .; J gene: TRBJ1-5; V gene: TRBV12-3/TRBV12-4; clone size: many; CDR3 protein: CASRLGTASNQPQHF; CDR3 DNA: TGTGCCAGCAGGTTGGGGACGGCCAGCAATCAGCCCCAGCATTTT
CDR3 length: 11; D gene: .; J gene: TRBJ2-5; V gene: TRBV18; clone size: many; CDR3 protein: CASSPGETQYF; CDR3 DNA: TGTGCCAGCAGCCCAGGGGAGACCCAGTACTTC
CDR3 length: 17; D gene: TRBD2; J gene: TRBJ2-7; V gene: TRBV3-1; clone size: many; CDR3 protein: CASSHSTSGREHYEQYF; CDR3 DNA: TGTGCCAGCAGCCACTCTACTAGCGGGAGGGAACACTACGAGCAGTACTTC
CDR3 length: 16; D gene: TRBD2; J gene: TRBJ2-5; V gene: TRBV19; clone size: few; CDR3 protein: CASSMVGPGGQETQYF; CDR3 DNA: TGTGCCAGTAGTATGGTAGGACCGGGGGGACAAGAGACCCAGTACTTC
CDR3 length: 14; D gene: TRBD2; J gene: TRBJ2-1; V gene: TRBV5-5; clone size: many; CDR3 protein: CASRYRAGDNEQFF; CDR3 DNA: TGTGCCAGCAGGTATCGAGCGGGAGATAATGAGCAGTTCTTC
CDR3 length: 15; D gene: TRBD2; J gene: TRBJ2-3; V gene: TRBV18; clone size: many; CDR3 protein: CASSTGLAGTDTQYF; CDR3 DNA: TGTGCCAGCTCAACGGGACTAGCAGGCACAGATACGCAGTATTTT
CDR3 length: 13; D gene: .; J gene: TRBJ2-6; V gene: TRBV11-2; clone size: .; CDR3 protein: CASSLDHGEVLTF; CDR3 DNA: TGTGCCAGCAGCTTAGATCACGGGGAAGTCCTGACTTTC
CDR3 length: 11; D gene: .; J gene: TRBJ1-1; V gene: TRBV20-1; clone size: many; CDR3 protein: CSARDFGGAFF; CDR3 DNA: TGCAGTGCTAGAGATTTCGGGGGAGCTTTCTTT
CDR3 length: 13; D gene: .; J gene: TRBJ2-1; V gene: TRBV2; clone size: many; CDR3 protein: CASRLDSYNEQFF; CDR3 DNA: TGTGCCAGCAGGTTAGACTCCTACAATGAGCAGTTCTTC
CDR3 length: 16; D gene: .; J gene: TRBJ2-2; V gene: TRBV19; clone size: few; CDR3 protein: CASSPHGITDTGELFF; CDR3 DNA: TGTGCCAGTTCTCCTCACGGGATCACGGACACCGGGGAGCTGTTTTTT
CDR3 length: 13; D gene: .; J gene: TRBJ2-1; V gene: TRBV7-9; clone size: .; CDR3 protein: CASSFSGFDEQFF; CDR3 DNA: TGTGCCAGCAGCTTTTCTGGGTTTGATGAGCAGTTCTTC
CDR3 length: 15; D gene: .; J gene: TRBJ2-3; V gene: TRBV10-3; clone size: .; CDR3 protein: CAISGLRESTDTQYF; CDR3 DNA: TGTGCCATCAGTGGTTTGAGGGAGTCGACAGATACGCAGTATTTT
CDR3 length: 15; D gene: TRBD2; J gene: TRBJ2-5; V gene: TRBV5-1; clone size: .; CDR3 protein: CASSLAGGAGETQYF; CDR3 DNA: TGCGCCAGCAGCTTGGCGGGGGGAGCTGGTGAGACCCAGTACTTC
CDR3 length: 15; D gene: .; J gene: TRBJ2-1; V gene: TRBV6-1; clone size: many; CDR3 protein: CASSYSTGGLNEQFF; CDR3 DNA: TGTGCCAGCAGTTATTCAACCGGGGGGCTGAATGAGCAGTTCTTC
CDR3 length: 17; D gene: TRBD1; J gene: TRBJ2-3; V gene: TRBV5-1; clone size: .; CDR3 protein: CASSLALTGGRSDTQYF; CDR3 DNA: TGCGCCAGCAGCTTGGCCCTGACAGGGGGCAGGTCAGATACGCAGTATTTT
CDR3 length: 15; D gene: .; J gene: TRBJ1-6; V gene: TRBV6-1; clone size: many; CDR3 protein: CASSEVGGGYSPLHF; CDR3 DNA: TGTGCCAGCAGTGAAGTGGGGGGCGGGTATTCACCCCTCCACTTT
CDR3 length: 15; D gene: .; J gene: TRBJ2-7; V gene: TRBV4-1; clone size: many; CDR3 protein: CASSQGGTGIYEQYF; CDR3 DNA: TGCGCCAGCAGCCAAGGCGGGACTGGGATCTACGAGCAGTACTTC
CDR3 length: 15; D gene: TRBD1; J gene: TRBJ1-5; V gene: TRBV28; clone size: .; CDR3 protein: CASNVGTGVSRPQHF; CDR3 DNA: TGTGCCAGCAACGTAGGGACAGGGGTGTCAAGGCCCCAGCATTTT
CDR3 length: 20; D gene: .; J gene: TRBJ1-1; V gene: TRBV7-2; clone size: .; CDR3 protein: CASSLGGFGGTGDPNTEAFF; CDR3 DNA: TGTGCCAGCAGCTTAGGGGGATTCGGGGGCACCGGGGACCCGAACACTGAAGCTTTCTTT
CDR3 length: 15; D gene: TRBD1; J gene: TRBJ2-7; V gene: TRBV19; clone size: few; CDR3 protein: CATARGGQGSYEQYF; CDR3 DNA: TGTGCCACTGCGAGGGGAGGACAGGGATCCTACGAGCAGTACTTC
CDR3 length: 13; D gene: TRBD2; J gene: TRBJ2-1; V gene: TRBV2; clone size: once; CDR3 protein: CASKLAGVGEQFF; CDR3 DNA: TGTGCCAGCAAGCTAGCGGGAGTTGGTGAGCAGTTCTTC
CDR3 length: 16; D gene: .; J gene: TRBJ2-6; V gene: TRBV7-3; clone size: .; CDR3 protein: CASSQGGHSGANVLTF; CDR3 DNA: TGTGCCAGCAGCCAAGGGGGGCATTCCGGGGCCAACGTCCTGACTTTC
CDR3 length: 16; D gene: TRBD1; J gene: TRBJ2-5; V gene: TRBV6-1; clone size: many; CDR3 protein: CASSHPGTGSLETQYF; CDR3 DNA: TGTGCCAGCAGCCACCCCGGGACAGGCAGCCTAGAGACCCAGTACTTC
CDR3 length: 15; D gene: .; J gene: TRBJ2-7; V gene: TRBV18; clone size: many; CDR3 protein: CASSPSGGRSYEQYF; CDR3 DNA: TGTGCCAGCTCACCATCGGGCGGCCGCTCCTACGAGCAGTACTTC
CDR3 length: 15; D gene: .; J gene: TRBJ1-1; V gene: TRBV7-8; clone size: .; CDR3 protein: CASSRKQTLNTEAFF; CDR3 DNA: TGTGCCAGCAGCCGAAAACAGACTTTGAACACTGAAGCTTTCTTT
CDR3 length: 15; D gene: .; J gene: TRBJ2-1; V gene: TRBV5-1; clone size: many; CDR3 protein: CASSSGLLSYNEQFF; CDR3 DNA: TGCGCCAGCAGCTCGGGACTTCTATCCTACAATGAGCAGTTCTTC
CDR3 length: 13; D gene: .; J gene: TRBJ2-1; V gene: TRBV28; clone size: many; CDR3 protein: CASLLSSRHEQFF; CDR3 DNA: TGTGCCAGTTTACTTTCTTCCAGACATGAGCAGTTCTTC
CDR3 length: 16; D gene: .; J gene: TRBJ1-4; V gene: TRBV5-5; clone size: .; CDR3 protein: CASSFGPRSWGEKLFF; CDR3 DNA: TGTGCCAGCAGCTTCGGACCCCGCTCCTGGGGTGAAAAACTGTTTTTT
CDR3 length: 14; D gene: .; J gene: TRBJ2-3; V gene: TRBV6-5; clone size: .; CDR3 protein: CASSYQAARDTQYF; CDR3 DNA: TGTGCCAGCAGTTACCAAGCGGCCAGGGACACGCAGTATTTT
CDR3 length: 16; D gene: .; J gene: TRBJ1-5; V gene: TRBV20-1; clone size: few; CDR3 protein: CSAPPPSGRSNQPQHF; CDR3 DNA: TGCAGTGCCCCCCCCCCTTCGGGGCGCAGCAATCAGCCCCAGCATTTT
CDR3 length: 15; D gene: .; J gene: TRBJ1-2; V gene: TRBV18; clone size: many; CDR3 protein: CASSPQGTSNYGYTF; CDR3 DNA: TGTGCCAGCTCTCCCCAGGGGACGTCTAACTATGGCTACACCTTC
CDR3 length: 16; D gene: .; J gene: TRBJ1-1; V gene: TRBV11-2; clone size: many; CDR3 protein: CASSLGVTLLNTEAFF; CDR3 DNA: TGTGCCAGCAGCTTAGGTGTGACACTCCTGAACACTGAAGCTTTCTTT
CDR3 length: 13; D gene: TRBD1; J gene: TRBJ1-1; V gene: TRBV24-1; clone size: .; CDR3 protein: CATRGQKNTEAFF; CDR3 DNA: TGTGCCACCAGGGGACAGAAGAACACTGAAGCTTTCTTT
CDR3 length: 13; D gene: .; J gene: TRBJ1-2; V gene: TRBV6-1; clone size: many; CDR3 protein: CASSAIQGDGYTF; CDR3 DNA: TGTGCCAGCAGTGCGATACAGGGAGACGGCTACACCTTC
CDR3 length: 17; D gene: TRBD2; J gene: TRBJ2-5; V gene: TRBV28; clone size: .; CDR3 protein: CASSSPAGVAGKETQYF; CDR3 DNA: TGTGCCAGCAGTTCCCCAGCGGGAGTAGCGGGAAAAGAGACCCAGTACTTC
CDR3 length: 13; D gene: TRBD2; J gene: TRBJ2-7; V gene: TRBV4-1; clone size: few; CDR3 protein: CASSQGGSYEQYF; CDR3 DNA: TGCGCCAGCAGCCAAGGCGGGAGCTACGAGCAGTACTTC
CDR3 length: 13; D gene: .; J gene: TRBJ2-7; V gene: TRBV27; clone size: .; CDR3 protein: CASSVRDDYEQYF; CDR3 DNA: TGTGCCAGCAGTGTCCGGGACGACTACGAGCAGTACTTC
CDR3 length: 15; D gene: TRBD1; J gene: TRBJ2-7; V gene: TRBV6-5; clone size: many; CDR3 protein: CASSYYGQGVHEQYF; CDR3 DNA: TGTGCCAGCAGTTACTACGGACAGGGGGTGCACGAGCAGTACTTC
CDR3 length: 11; D gene: .; J gene: TRBJ2-2; V gene: TRBV2; clone size: few; CDR3 protein: CASRYAGELFF; CDR3 DNA: TGTGCCAGTCGGTACGCCGGGGAGCTGTTTTTT
CDR3 length: 13; D gene: .; J gene: TRBJ2-5; V gene: TRBV12-3/TRBV12-4; clone size: few; CDR3 protein: CASSPWGQETQYF; CDR3 DNA: TGTGCCAGCAGCCCCTGGGGACAAGAGACCCAGTACTTC
CDR3 length: 14; D gene: .; J gene: TRBJ2-7; V gene: TRBV11-2; clone size: many; CDR3 protein: CASSGANLAYEQYF; CDR3 DNA: TGTGCCAGCTCAGGGGCTAATTTGGCCTACGAGCAGTACTTC
CDR3 length: 15; D gene: TRBD1; J gene: TRBJ1-5; V gene: TRBV4-1; clone size: few; CDR3 protein: CASSPGPGQGQPQHF; CDR3 DNA: TGCGCCAGCAGCCCCGGACCGGGACAGGGCCAGCCCCAGCATTTT
CDR3 length: 14; D gene: TRBD1; J gene: TRBJ2-7; V gene: TRBV7-6; clone size: .; CDR3 protein: CASSWGQGASEQYF; CDR3 DNA: TGTGCCAGCAGCTGGGGACAGGGGGCGTCCGAGCAGTACTTC
CDR3 length: 15; D gene: .; J gene: TRBJ1-5; V gene: TRBV18; clone size: .; CDR3 protein: CASSPRQGSVQPQHF; CDR3 DNA: TGTGCCAGCTCACCCCGTCAGGGGTCTGTTCAGCCCCAGCATTTT
CDR3 length: 13; D gene: .; J gene: TRBJ1-2; V gene: TRBV5-1; clone size: many; CDR3 protein: CASSQQANYGYTF; CDR3 DNA: TGCGCCAGCAGCCAGCAGGCGAACTATGGCTACACCTTC
CDR3 length: 15; D gene: .; J gene: TRBJ2-7; V gene: TRBV27; clone size: many; CDR3 protein: CASSFGLSEGYEQYF; CDR3 DNA: TGTGCCAGCAGTTTCGGCCTCTCCGAGGGTTACGAGCAGTACTTC